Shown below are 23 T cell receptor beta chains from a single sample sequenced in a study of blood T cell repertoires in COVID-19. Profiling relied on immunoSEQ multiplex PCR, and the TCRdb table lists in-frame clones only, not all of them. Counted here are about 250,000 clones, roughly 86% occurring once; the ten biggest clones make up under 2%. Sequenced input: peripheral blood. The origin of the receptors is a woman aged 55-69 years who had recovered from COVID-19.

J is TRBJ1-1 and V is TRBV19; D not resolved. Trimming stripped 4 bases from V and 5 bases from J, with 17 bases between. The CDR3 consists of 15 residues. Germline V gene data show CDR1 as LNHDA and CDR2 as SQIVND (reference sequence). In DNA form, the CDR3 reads TGTGCCAGTAGTACGTGGGCACCTCCGACGACTGAAGCTTTCTTT. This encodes CASSTWAPPTTEAFF.

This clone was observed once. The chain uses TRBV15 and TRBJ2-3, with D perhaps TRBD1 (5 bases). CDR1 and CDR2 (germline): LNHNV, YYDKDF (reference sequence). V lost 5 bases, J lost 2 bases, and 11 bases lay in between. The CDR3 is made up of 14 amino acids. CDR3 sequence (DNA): TGTGCCACCAGCCCCAGGGCATACACAGATACGCAGTATTTT. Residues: CATSPRAYTDTQYF.

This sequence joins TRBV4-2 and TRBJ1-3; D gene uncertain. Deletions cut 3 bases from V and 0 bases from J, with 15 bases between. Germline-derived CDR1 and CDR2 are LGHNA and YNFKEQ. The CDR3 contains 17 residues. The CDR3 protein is CASSHPLTESSGNTIYF. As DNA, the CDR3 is TGTGCCAGCAGCCACCCATTGACGGAGAGCTCTGGAAACACCATATATTTT.

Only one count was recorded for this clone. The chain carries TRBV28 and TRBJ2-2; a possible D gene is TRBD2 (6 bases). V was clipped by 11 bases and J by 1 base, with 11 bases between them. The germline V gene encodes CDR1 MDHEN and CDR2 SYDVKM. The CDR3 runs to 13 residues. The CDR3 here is CAGGELNTGELFF. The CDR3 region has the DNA TGTGCCGGCGGGGAACTGAACACCGGGGAGCTGTTTTTT.

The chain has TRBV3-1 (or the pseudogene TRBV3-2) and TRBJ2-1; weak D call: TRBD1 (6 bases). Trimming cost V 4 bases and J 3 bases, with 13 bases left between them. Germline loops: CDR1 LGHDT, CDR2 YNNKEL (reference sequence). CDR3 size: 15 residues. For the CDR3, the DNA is TGTGCCAGCAGCCCCCTTAGGGGGAACTACAATGAGCAGTTCTTC. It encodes CASSPLRGNYNEQFF.

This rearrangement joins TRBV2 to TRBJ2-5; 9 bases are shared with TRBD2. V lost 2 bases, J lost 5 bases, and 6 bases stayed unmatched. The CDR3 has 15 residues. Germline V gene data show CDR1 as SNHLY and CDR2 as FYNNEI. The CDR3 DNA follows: TGTGCCAGCAGTGAAAGGCGGGGGGGCCTGGAGACCCAGTACTTC. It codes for CASSERRGGLETQYF. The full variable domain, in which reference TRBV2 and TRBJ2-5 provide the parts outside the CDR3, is EPEVTQTPSHQVTQMGQEVILRCVPISNHLYFYWYRQILGQKVEFLVSFYNNEISEKSEIFDDQFSVERPDGSNFTLKIRSTKLEDSAMYFCASSERRGGLETQYFGPGTRLLVL.

For the CDR3, the DNA is TGTGCCAGCAGTTTGGCAGGGGTGCGTTACGAGCAGTACTTC. It encodes CASSLAGVRYEQYF. The gene calls are TRBV28 and TRBJ2-7; tentative D call: TRBD1 (6 bases). V dropped 3 bases and J dropped 4 bases, with 13 bases sitting between them. Germline V gene sequence: CDR1 MDHEN, CDR2 SYDVKM. This CDR3 region has 14 residues. Full variable domain (rest looked up from reference TRBV28 and TRBJ2-7): DVKVTQSSRYLVKRTGEKVFLECVQDMDHENMFWYRQDPGLGLRLIYFSYDVKMKEKGDIPEGYSVSREKKERFSLILESASTNQTSMYLCASSLAGVRYEQYFGPGTRLTVT.

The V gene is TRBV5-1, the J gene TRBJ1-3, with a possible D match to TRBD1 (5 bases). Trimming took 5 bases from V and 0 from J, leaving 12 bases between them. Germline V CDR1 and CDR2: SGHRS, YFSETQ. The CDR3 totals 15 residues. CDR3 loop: CASSLTAFSGNTIYF. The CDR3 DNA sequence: TGCGCCAGCAGTTTGACAGCCTTCTCTGGAAACACCATATATTTT.

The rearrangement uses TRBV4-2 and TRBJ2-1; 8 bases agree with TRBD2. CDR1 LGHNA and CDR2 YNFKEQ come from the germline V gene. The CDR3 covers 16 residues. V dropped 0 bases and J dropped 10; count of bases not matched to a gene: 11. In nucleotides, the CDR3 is TGTGCCAGCAGCCAAGAGGGCGGGGGGTCCCCAGTGGAGCAGTTCTTC. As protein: CASSQEGGGSPVEQFF.

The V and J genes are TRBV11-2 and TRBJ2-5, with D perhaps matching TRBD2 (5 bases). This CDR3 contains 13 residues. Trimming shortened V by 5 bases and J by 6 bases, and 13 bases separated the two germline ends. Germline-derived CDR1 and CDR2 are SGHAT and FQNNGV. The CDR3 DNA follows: TGTGCCAGCAGCACGTATTCGGGGAAGACCCAGTACTTC. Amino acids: CASSTYSGKTQYF.

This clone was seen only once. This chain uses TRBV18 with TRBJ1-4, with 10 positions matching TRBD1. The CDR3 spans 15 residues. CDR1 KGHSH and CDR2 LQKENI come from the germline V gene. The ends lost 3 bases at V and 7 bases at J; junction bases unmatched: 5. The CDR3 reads CASSPTGGLVEKLFF. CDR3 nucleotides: TGTGCCAGCTCACCGACAGGGGGCTTAGTTGAAAAACTGTTTTTT.

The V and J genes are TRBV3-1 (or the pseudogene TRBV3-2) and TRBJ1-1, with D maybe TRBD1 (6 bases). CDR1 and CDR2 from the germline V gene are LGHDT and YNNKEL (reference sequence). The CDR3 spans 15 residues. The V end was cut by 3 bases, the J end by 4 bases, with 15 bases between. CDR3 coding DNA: TGTGCCAGCAGCCACCCGATCCTAGGGGGCACTGAAGCTTTCTTT. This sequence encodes CASSHPILGGTEAFF.

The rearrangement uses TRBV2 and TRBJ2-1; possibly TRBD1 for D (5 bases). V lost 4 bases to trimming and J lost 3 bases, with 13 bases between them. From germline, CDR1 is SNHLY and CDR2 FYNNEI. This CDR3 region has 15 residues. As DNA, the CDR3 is TGTGCCAGCAGTGCTAATGGGGCGGACTACAATGAGCAGTTCTTC. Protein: CASSANGADYNEQFF.

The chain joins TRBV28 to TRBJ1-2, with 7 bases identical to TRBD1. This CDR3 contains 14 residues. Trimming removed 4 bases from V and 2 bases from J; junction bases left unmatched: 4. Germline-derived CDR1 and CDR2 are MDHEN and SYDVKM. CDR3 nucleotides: TGTGCCAGCAGTTCGACAGGGCAAAACTATGGCTACACCTTC. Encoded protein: CASSSTGQNYGYTF.

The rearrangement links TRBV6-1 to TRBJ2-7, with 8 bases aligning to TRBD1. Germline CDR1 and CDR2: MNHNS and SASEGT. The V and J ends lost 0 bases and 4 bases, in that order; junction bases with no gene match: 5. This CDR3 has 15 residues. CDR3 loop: CASSEASGQEYEQYF. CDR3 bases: TGTGCCAGCAGTGAAGCGTCGGGACAGGAATACGAGCAGTACTTC.

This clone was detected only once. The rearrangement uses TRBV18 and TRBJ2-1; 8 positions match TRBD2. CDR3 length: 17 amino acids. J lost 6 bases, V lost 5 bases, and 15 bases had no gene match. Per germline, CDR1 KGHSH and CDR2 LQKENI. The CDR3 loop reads CASSTMGGLAGPNEQFF. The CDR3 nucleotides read TGTGCCAGCTCAACCATGGGGGGGCTAGCGGGCCCCAATGAGCAGTTCTTC.

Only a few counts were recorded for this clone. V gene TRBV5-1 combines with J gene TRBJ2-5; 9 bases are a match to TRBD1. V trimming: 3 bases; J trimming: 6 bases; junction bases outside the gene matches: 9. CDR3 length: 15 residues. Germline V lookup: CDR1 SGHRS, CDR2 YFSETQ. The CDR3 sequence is CASSWGQGGRKTQYF. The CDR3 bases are TGCGCCAGCAGCTGGGGACAGGGTGGTCGTAAGACCCAGTACTTC.

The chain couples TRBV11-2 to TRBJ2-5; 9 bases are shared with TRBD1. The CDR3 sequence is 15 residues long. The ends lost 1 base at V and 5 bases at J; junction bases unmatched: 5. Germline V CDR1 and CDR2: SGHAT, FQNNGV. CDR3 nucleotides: TGTGCCAGCAGCTTAGCGGGGACAGGGCCGGAGACCCAGTACTTC. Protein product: CASSLAGTGPETQYF.

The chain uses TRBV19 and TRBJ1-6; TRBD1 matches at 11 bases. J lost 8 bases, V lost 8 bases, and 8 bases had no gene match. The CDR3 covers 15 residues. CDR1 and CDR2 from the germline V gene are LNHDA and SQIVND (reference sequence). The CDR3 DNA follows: TGTGCCAGTGCTTCTGGACAGGGGGCGCATTCACCCCTCCACTTT. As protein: CASASGQGAHSPLHF. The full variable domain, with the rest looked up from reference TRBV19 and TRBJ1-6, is DGGITQSPKYLFRKEGQNVTLSCEQNLNHDAMYWYRQDPGQGLRLIYYSQIVNDFQKGDIAEGYSVSREKKESFPLTVTSAQKNPTAFYLCASASGQGAHSPLHFGNGTRLTVT.

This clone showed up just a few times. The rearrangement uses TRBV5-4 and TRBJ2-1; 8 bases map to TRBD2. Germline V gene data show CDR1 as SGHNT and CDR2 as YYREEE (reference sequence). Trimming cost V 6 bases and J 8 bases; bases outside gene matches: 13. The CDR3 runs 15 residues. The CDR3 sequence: CASTPPSGGRYEQFF. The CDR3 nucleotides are TGTGCCAGCACCCCTCCCTCGGGGGGGCGGTATGAGCAGTTCTTC.

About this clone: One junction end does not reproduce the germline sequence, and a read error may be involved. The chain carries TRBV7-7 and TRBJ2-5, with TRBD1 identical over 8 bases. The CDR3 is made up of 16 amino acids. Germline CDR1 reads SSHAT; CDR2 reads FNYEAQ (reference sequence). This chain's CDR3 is CASSLGGQGLGETQYF. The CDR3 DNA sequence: TGTGCTAGCAGCTTAGGTGGACAGGGCTTGGGAGAGACCCAGTACTTC. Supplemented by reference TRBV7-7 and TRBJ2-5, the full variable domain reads GAGVSQSPRYKVTKRGQDVTLRCDPISSHATLYWYQQALGQGPEFLTYFNYEAQPDKSGLPSDRFSAERPEGSISTLTIQRTEQRDSAMYRCASSLGGQGLGETQYFGPGTRLLVL.

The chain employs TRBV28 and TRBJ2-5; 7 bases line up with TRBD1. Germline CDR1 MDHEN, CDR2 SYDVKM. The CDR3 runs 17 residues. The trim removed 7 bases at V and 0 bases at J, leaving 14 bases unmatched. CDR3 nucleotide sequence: TGTGCCAGCACCTATGCCGGGACAGTCAAGGACCAAGAGACCCAGTACTTC. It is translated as CASTYAGTVKDQETQYF. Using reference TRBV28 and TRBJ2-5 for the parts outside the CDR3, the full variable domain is DVKVTQSSRYLVKRTGEKVFLECVQDMDHENMFWYRQDPGLGLRLIYFSYDVKMKEKGDIPEGYSVSREKKERFSLILESASTNQTSMYLCASTYAGTVKDQETQYFGPGTRLLVL.

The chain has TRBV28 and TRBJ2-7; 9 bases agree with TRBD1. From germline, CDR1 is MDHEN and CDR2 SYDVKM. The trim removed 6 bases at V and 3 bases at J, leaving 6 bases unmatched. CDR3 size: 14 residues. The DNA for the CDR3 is TGTGCCAGCAGGCCTGGGGACAGGGTCTACGAGCAGTACTTC. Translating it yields CASRPGDRVYEQYF.